The entry that follows covers one TCR beta chain sequence. The germline V gene has CDR1 SGHRS and CDR2 YFSETQ. Trimming at V came to 4 bases and at J to 7 bases, leaving 6 bases not matched to a gene. The CDR3 is 14 residues long. Profiled with immunoSEQ multiplex PCR; TCRdb holds only in-frame clones, not every one. Of 150,000 to 180,000 clones detected, about 87% appear once; the ten largest clones hold around 3.1%. This sample is part of a study of T cell responses to AZD1222 COVID-19 vaccine. This chain joins TRBV5-1 and TRBJ2-1; TRBD1 matches 9 bases. The sample in question was peripheral blood, obtained on day 0 of AZD1222 vaccination. The receptor was derived from an adult in good health. The CDR3 sequence is CASSIGQGSNEQFF. Here the CDR3 DNA reads TGCGCCAGCAGCATAGGACAGGGGAGTAATGAGCAGTTCTTC.